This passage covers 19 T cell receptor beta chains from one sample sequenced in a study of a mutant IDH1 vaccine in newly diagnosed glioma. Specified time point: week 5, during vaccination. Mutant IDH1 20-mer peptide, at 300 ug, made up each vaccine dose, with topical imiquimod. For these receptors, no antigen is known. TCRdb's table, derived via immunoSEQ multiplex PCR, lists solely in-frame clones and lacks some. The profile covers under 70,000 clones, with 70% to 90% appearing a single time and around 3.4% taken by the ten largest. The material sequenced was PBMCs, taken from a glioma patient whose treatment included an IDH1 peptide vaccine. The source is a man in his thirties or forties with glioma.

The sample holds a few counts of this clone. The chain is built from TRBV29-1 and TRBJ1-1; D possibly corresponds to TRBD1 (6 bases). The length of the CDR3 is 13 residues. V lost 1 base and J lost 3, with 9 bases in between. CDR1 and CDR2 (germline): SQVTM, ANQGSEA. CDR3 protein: CSVEGPGDTEAFF. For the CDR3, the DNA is TGCAGCGTTGAAGGGCCAGGGGACACTGAAGCTTTCTTT.

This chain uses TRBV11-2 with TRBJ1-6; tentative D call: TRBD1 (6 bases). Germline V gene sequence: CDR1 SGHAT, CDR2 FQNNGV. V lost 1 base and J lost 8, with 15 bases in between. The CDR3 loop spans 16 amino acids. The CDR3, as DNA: TGTGCCAGCAGCTTAGGGAGGTTCAGGGGCGATTCACCCCTCCACTTT. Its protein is CASSLGRFRGDSPLHF.

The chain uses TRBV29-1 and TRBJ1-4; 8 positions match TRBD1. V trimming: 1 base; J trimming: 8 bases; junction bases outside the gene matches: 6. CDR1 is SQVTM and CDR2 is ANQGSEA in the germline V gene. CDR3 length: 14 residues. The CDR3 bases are TGCAGCGTTGAAGCGACAGGGGTGGGAGAAAAACTGTTTTTT. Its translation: CSVEATGVGEKLFF.

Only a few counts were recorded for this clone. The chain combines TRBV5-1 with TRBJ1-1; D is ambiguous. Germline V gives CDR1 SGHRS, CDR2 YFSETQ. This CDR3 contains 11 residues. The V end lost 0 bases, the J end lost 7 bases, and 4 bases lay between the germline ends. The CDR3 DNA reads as TGCGCCAGCAGCTTGGCGGGTGAAGCTTTCTTT. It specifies CASSLAGEAFF.

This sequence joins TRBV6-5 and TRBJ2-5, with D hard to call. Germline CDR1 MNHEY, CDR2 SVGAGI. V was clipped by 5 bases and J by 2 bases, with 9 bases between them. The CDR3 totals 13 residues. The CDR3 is CASSRVVQETQYF. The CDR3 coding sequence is TGTGCCAGCAGTAGGGTTGTTCAAGAGACCCAGTACTTC.

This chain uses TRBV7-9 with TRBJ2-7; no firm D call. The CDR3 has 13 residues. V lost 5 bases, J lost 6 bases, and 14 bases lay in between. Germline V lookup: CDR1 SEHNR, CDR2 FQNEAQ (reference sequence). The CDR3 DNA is TGTGCCAGCAGCCCCCCGGCAGGACGCGAGCAGTACTTC. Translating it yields CASSPPAGREQYF.

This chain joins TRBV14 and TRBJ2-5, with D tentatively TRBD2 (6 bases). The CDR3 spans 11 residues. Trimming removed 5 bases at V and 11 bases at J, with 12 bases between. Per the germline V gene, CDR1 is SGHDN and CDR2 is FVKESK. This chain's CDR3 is CASSYGREQYF. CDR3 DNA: TGTGCCAGCAGCTACGGCCGGGAGCAGTACTTC. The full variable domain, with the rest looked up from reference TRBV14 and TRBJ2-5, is EAGVTQFPSHSVIEKGQTVTLRCDPISGHDNLYWYRRVMGKEIKFLLHFVKESKQDESGMPNNRFLAERTGGTYSTLKVQPAELEDSGVYFCASSYGREQYFGPGTRLLVL.

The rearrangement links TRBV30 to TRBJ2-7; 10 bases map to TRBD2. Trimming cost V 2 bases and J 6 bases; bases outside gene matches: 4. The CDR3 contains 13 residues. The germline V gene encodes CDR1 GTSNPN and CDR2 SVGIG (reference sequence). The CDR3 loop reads CAWSRSGGAEQYF. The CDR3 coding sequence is TGTGCCTGGAGTAGAAGCGGGGGGGCCGAGCAGTACTTC. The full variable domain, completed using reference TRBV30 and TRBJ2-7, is SQTIHQWPATLVQPVGSPLSLECTVEGTSNPNLYWYRQAAGRGLQLLFYSVGIGQISSEVPQNLSASRPQDRQFILSSKKLLLSDSGFYLCAWSRSGGAEQYFGPGTRLTVT.

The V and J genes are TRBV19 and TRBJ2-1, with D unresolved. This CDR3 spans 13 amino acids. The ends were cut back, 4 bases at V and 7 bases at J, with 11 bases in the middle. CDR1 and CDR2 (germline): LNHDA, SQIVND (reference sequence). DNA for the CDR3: TGTGCCAGTAGTAGCCTTCGGCTAAATGAGCAGTTCTTC. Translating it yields CASSSLRLNEQFF. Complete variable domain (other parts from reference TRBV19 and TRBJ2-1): DGGITQSPKYLFRKEGQNVTLSCEQNLNHDAMYWYRQDPGQGLRLIYYSQIVNDFQKGDIAEGYSVSREKKESFPLTVTSAQKNPTAFYLCASSSLRLNEQFFGPGTRLTVL.

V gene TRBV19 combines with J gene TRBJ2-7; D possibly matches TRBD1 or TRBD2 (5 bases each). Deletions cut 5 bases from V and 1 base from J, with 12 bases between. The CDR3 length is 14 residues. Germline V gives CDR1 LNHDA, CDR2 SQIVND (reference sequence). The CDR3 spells CASSLWGSSYEQYF. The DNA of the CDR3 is TGTGCCAGTAGTCTATGGGGGAGTTCCTACGAGCAGTACTTC.

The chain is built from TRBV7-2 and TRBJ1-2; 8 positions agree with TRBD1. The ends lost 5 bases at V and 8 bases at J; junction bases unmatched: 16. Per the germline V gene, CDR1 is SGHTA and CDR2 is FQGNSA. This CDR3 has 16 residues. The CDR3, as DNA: TGTGCCAGCAGCGAAAAGCCAGGGGGCCCGATCGGCGGCTACACCTTC. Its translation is CASSEKPGGPIGGYTF.

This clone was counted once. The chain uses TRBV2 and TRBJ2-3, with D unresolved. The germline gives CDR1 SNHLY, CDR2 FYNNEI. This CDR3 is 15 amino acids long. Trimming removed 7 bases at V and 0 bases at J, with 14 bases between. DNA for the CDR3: TGTGCCAGCAACCTGGCGGTCCCTAGCACAGATACGCAGTATTTT. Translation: CASNLAVPSTDTQYF.

In DNA, the CDR3 is TGTGCCAGCGGATTCGAGCGGGGGGGCTACTACGAGCAGTACTTC. It encodes CASGFERGGYYEQYF. The gene calls are TRBV27 and TRBJ2-7, with 10 positions matching TRBD2. The germline gives CDR1 MNHEY, CDR2 SMNVEV (reference sequence). This CDR3 spans 15 amino acids. The V gene end was trimmed by 8 bases and the J gene end by 3 bases; junction bases not matched to a gene: 10.

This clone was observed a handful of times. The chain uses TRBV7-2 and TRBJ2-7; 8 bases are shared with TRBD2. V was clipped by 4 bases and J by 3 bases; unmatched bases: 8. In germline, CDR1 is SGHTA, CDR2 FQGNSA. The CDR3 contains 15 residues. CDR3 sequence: CASSSGGGTSYEQYF. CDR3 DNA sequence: TGTGCCAGCAGCTCGGGAGGGGGGACAAGCTACGAGCAGTACTTC.

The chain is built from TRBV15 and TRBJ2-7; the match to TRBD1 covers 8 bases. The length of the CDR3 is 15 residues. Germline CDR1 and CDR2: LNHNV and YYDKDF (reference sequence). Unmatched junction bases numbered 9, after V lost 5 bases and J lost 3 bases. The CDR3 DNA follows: TGTGCCACCAGCGGCGGACAGGGTGGGGTCTACGAGCAGTACTTC. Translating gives CATSGGQGGVYEQYF.

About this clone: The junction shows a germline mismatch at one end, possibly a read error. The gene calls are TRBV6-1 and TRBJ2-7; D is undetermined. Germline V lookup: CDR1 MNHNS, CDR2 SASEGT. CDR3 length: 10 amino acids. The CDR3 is CASSEGASSF. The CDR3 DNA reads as TGTGCCAGCAGTGAGGGCGCGTCGAGTTTC.

CDR3 protein: CASSIRGDEQFF. The CDR3 DNA reads TGTGCCAGTAGTATAAGGGGCGATGAGCAGTTCTTC. This chain uses TRBV19 with TRBJ2-1; perhaps TRBD1 as D (5 bases). Germline CDR1 LNHDA, CDR2 SQIVND (reference sequence). Trimming removed 2 bases from V and 8 bases from J, with 7 bases in between. This CDR3 spans 12 amino acids.

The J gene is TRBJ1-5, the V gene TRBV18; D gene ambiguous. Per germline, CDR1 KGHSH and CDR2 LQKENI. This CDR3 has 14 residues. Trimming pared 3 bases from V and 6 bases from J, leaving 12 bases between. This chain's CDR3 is CASSPREWGQPQHF. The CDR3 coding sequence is TGTGCCAGCTCACCCCGGGAATGGGGTCAGCCCCAGCATTTT. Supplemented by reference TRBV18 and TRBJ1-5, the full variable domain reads NAGVMQNPRHLVRRRGQEARLRCSPMKGHSHVYWYRQLPEEGLKFMVYLQKENIIDESGMPKERFSAEFPKEGPSILRIQQVVRGDSAAYFCASSPREWGQPQHFGDGTRLSIL.

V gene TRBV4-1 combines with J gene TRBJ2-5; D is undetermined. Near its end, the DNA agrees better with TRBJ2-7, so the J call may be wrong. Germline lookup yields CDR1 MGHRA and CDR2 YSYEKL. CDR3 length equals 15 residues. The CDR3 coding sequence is TGCGCCAGCAGCCCATTTACACGGAACTCCTACGAGCAGTACTTC. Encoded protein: CASSPFTRNSYEQYF.